This T cell receptor beta chain was sequenced during a study of regulatory T cells in long-lasting Graves disease. Time point meaning: persistent/refractory GD, antithyroid drugs over 5 years with positive TRAb. With RNA extracted from PBMCs as input, the TCR library was made. With 6 bases clipped from V and 4 bases from J, the junction kept 14 bases outside the gene matches. This CDR3 is built from 16 residues. CDR1 is MDHEN, CDR2 SYDVKM, per germline. Library construction for TCR beta used iRepertoire HTBI primers and Arm-PCR of CDR3 regions. TCRdb redid the calling of the multiplex PCR reads with MiXCR, one entry per CDR3 protein. The data hold around 460,000 distinct CDR3 sequences, with about 22% observed a single time.

The chain recombines TRBV28 with TRBJ2-7; 8 bases fit TRBD1. The sample was peripheral blood mononuclear cells (PBMCs), taken when the disease was refractory, from a patient treated with antithyroid drugs. The clonotype was recovered from a female donor with Graves disease. The CDR3 DNA is TGTGCCAGCAGCTACAAATACACAGGGGGAACATACGAGCAGTACTTC. Amino acids: CASSYKYTGGTYEQYF.